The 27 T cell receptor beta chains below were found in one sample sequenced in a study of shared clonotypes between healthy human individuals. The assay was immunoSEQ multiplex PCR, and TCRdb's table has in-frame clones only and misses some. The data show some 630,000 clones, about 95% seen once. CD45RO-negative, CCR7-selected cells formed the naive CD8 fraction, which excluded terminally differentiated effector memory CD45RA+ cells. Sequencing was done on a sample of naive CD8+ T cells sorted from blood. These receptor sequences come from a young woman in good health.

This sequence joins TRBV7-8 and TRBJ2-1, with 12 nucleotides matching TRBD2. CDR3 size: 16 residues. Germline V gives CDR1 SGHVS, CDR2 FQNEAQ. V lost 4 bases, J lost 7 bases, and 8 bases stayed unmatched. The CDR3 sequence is CASSSSSGRAMNEQFF. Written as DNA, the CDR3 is TGTGCCAGCAGCTCATCTAGCGGGAGGGCCATGAATGAGCAGTTCTTC.

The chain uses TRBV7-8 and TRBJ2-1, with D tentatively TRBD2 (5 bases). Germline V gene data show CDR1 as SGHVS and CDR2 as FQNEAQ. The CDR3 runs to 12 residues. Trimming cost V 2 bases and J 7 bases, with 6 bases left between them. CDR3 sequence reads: CASSLRENEQFF. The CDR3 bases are TGTGCCAGCAGCTTAAGGGAGAATGAGCAGTTCTTC.

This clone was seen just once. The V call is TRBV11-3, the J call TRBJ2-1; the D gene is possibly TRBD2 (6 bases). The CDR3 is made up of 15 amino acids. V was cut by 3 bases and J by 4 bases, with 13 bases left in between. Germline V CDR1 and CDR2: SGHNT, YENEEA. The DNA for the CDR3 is TGTGCCAGCAGCTTGGCCCTAGCGCCATACAATGAGCAGTTCTTC. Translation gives CASSLALAPYNEQFF.

In DNA, the CDR3 is TGTGCCAGCAGTTTGGGGAGGGACAACGCTGAAGCTTTCTTT. Translation: CASSLGRDNAEAFF. This chain uses TRBV27 with TRBJ1-1; a possible D gene is TRBD1 (6 bases). This CDR3 contains 14 residues. CDR1 is MNHEY and CDR2 is SMNVEV in the germline V gene (reference sequence). V lost 3 bases, J lost 6 bases, and 14 bases lay in between.

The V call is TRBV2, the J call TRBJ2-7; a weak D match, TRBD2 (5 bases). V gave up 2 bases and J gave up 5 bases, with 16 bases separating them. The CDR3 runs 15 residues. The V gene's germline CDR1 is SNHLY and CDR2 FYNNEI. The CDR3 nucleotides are TGTGCCAGCAGTGAACAGGTGGCGGGTGTGAACGAGCAGTACTTC. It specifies CASSEQVAGVNEQYF.

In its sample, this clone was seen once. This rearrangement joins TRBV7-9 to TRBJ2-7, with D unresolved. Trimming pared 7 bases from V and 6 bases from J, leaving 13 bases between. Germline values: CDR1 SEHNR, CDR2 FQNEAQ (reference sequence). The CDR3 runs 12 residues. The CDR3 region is CASTPGGVEQYF. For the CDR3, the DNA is TGTGCCAGCACCCCTGGTGGGGTCGAGCAGTACTTC. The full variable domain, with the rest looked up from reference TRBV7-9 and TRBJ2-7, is DTGVSQNPRHKITKRGQNVTFRCDPISEHNRLYWYRQTLGQGPEFLTYFQNEAQLEKSRLLSDRFSAERPKGSFSTLEIQRTEQGDSAMYLCASTPGGVEQYFGPGTRLTVT.

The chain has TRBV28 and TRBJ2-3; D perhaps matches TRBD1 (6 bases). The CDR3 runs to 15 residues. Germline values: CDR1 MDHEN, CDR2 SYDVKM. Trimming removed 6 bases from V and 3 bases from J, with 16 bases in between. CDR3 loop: CASSDRDIGTDTQYF. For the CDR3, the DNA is TGTGCCAGCAGCGATCGGGACATCGGGACAGATACGCAGTATTTT.

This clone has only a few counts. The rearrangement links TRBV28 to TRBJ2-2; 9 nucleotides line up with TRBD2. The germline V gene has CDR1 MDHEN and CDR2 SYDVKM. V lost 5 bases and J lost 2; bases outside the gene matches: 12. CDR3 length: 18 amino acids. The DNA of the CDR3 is TGTGCCAGCAGTCATCTCAACGCGGGAGGGCCAAACACCGGGGAGCTGTTTTTT. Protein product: CASSHLNAGGPNTGELFF.

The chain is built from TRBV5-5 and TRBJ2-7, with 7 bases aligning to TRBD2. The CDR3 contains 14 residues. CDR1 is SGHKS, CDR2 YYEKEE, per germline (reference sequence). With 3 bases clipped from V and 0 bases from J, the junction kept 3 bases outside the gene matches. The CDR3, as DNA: TGTGCCAGCAGCTCAGGGACTAACTCCTACGAGCAGTACTTC. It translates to CASSSGTNSYEQYF.

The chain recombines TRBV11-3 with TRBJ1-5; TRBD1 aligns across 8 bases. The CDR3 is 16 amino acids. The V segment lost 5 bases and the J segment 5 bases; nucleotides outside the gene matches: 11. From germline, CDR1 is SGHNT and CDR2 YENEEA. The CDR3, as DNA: TGTGCCAGCAGCACAGCAGGGGGCGAGTATTATCAGCCCCAGCATTTT. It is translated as CASSTAGGEYYQPQHF.

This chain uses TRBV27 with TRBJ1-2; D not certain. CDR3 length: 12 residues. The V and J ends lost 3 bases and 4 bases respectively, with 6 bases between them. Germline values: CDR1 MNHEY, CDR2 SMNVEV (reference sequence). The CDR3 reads CASSFNPYGYTF. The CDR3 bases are TGTGCCAGCAGTTTTAATCCCTATGGCTACACCTTC.

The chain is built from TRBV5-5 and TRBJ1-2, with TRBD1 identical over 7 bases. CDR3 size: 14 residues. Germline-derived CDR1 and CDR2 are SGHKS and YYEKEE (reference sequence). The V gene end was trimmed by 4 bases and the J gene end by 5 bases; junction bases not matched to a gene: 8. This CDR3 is CASSHGRGGYGYTF. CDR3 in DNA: TGTGCCAGCAGCCACGGCAGGGGGGGTTATGGCTACACCTTC.

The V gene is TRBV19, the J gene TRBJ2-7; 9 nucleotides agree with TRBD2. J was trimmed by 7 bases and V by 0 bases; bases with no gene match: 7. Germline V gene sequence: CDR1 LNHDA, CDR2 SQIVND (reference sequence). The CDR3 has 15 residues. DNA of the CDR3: TGTGCCAGTAGTATAGACCCCGGGACTAGCAGAGAGCAGTACTTC. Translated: CASSIDPGTSREQYF.

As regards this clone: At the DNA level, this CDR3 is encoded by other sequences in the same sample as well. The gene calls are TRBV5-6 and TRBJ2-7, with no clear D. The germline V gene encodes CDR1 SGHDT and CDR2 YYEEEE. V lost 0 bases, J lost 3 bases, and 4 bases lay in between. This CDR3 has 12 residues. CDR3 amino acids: CASSLASYEQYF. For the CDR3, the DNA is TGTGCCAGCAGCTTGGCCAGCTACGAGCAGTACTTC.

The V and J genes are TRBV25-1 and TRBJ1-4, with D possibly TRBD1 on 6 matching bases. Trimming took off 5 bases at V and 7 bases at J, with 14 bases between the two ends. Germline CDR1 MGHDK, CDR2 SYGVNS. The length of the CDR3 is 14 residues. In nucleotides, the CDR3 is TGTGCCAGCAGTCGCCAGGGGTTCAGTGAAAAACTGTTTTTT. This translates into CASSRQGFSEKLFF.

The CDR3 sequence: CASSHGQGEQYF. Written as DNA, the CDR3 is TGTGCCAGCAGCCATGGACAGGGCGAGCAGTACTTC. The chain links TRBV6-5 to TRBJ2-7, with 8 bases aligning to TRBD1. The CDR3 spans 12 residues. With 6 bases clipped from V and 6 bases from J, the junction kept 4 bases outside the gene matches. The germline CDR1 and CDR2 sequences are MNHEY and SVGAGI.

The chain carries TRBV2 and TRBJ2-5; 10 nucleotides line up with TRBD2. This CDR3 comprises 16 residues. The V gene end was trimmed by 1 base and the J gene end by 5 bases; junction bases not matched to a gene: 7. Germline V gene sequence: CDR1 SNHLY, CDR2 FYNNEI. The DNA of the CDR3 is TGTGCCAGCAGTGAAGGGCTAGCGGGAGCTTTTGAGACCCAGTACTTC. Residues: CASSEGLAGAFETQYF. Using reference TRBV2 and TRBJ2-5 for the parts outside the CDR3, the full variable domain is EPEVTQTPSHQVTQMGQEVILRCVPISNHLYFYWYRQILGQKVEFLVSFYNNEISEKSEIFDDQFSVERPDGSNFTLKIRSTKLEDSAMYFCASSEGLAGAFETQYFGPGTRLLVL.

This CDR3 reads CASSGHREANYGYTF. The CDR3 DNA reads as TGTGCCAGCAGCGGACACCGGGAAGCTAACTATGGCTACACCTTC. The chain links TRBV28 to TRBJ1-2, with D tentatively TRBD1 (5 bases). V lost 6 bases to trimming and J lost 0 bases, with 14 bases between them. CDR1 is MDHEN and CDR2 is SYDVKM in the germline V gene. The CDR3 covers 15 residues.

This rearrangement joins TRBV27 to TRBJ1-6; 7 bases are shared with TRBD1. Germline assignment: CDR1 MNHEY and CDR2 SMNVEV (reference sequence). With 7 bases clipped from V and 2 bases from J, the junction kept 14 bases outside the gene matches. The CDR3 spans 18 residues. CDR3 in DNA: TGTGCCAGCACGGAGAGGGGGCTCTCGGGGCCCTATAATTCACCCCTCCACTTT. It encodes CASTERGLSGPYNSPLHF.

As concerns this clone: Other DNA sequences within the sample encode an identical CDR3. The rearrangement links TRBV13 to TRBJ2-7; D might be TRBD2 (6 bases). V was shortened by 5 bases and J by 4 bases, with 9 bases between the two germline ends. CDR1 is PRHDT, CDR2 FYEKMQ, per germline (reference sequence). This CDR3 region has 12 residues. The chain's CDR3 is CASSPGTYEQYF. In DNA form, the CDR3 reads TGTGCCAGCAGCCCTGGGACTTACGAGCAGTACTTC. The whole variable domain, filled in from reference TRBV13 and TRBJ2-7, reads AAGVIQSPRHLIKEKRETATLKCYPIPRHDTVYWYQQGPGQDPQFLISFYEKMQSDKGSIPDRFSAQQFSDYHSELNMSSLELGDSALYFCASSPGTYEQYFGPGTRLTVT.

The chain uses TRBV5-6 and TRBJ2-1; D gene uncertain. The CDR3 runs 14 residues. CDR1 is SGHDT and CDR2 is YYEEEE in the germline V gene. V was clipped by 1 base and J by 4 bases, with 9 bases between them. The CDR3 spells CASSLFELYNEQFF. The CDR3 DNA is TGTGCCAGCAGCTTGTTTGAACTTTACAATGAGCAGTTCTTC.

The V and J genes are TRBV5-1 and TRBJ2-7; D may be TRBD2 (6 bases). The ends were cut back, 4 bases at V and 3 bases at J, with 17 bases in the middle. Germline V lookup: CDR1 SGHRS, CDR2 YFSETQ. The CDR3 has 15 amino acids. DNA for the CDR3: TGCGCCAGCAGCCACCGGGACGGAGGGGACTACGAGCAGTACTTC. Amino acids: CASSHRDGGDYEQYF.

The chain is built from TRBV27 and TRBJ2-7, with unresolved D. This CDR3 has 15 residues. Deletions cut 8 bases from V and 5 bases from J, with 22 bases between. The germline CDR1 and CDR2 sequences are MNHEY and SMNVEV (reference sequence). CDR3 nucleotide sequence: TGTGCCAGCGGGTTACCTAGTTTTTCGGCGAACGAGCAGTACTTC. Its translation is CASGLPSFSANEQYF.

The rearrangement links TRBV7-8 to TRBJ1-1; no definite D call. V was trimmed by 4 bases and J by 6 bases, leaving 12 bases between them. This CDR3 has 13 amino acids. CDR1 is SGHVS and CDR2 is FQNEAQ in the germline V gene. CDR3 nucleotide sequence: TGTGCCAGCAGCTATACCCGGATGGCTGAAGCTTTCTTT. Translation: CASSYTRMAEAFF. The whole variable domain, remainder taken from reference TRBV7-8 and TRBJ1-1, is GAGVSQSPRYKVAKRGQDVALRCDPISGHVSLFWYQQALGQGPEFLTYFQNEAQLDKSGLPSDRFFAERPEGSVSTLKIQRTQQEDSAVYLCASSYTRMAEAFFGQGTRLTVV.

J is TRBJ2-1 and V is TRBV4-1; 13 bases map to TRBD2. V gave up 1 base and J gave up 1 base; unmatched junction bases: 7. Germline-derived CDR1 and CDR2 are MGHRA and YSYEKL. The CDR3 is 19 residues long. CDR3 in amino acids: CASSQAGLAGVGSYNEQFF. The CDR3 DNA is TGCGCCAGCAGCCAAGCAGGACTAGCGGGAGTGGGTTCCTACAATGAGCAGTTCTTC.

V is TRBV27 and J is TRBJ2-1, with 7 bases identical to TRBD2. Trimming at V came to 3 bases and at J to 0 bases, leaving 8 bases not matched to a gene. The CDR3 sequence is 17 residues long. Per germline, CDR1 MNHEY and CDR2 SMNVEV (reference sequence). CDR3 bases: TGTGCCAGCAGTTTTCCCTCGGGGGGACGCTCCTACAATGAGCAGTTCTTC. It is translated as CASSFPSGGRSYNEQFF.

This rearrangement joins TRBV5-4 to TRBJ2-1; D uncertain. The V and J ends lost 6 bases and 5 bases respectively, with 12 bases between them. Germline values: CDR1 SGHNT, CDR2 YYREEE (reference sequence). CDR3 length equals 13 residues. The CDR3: CASTTPPDNEQFF. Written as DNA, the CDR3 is TGTGCCAGCACCACCCCCCCTGACAATGAGCAGTTCTTC.